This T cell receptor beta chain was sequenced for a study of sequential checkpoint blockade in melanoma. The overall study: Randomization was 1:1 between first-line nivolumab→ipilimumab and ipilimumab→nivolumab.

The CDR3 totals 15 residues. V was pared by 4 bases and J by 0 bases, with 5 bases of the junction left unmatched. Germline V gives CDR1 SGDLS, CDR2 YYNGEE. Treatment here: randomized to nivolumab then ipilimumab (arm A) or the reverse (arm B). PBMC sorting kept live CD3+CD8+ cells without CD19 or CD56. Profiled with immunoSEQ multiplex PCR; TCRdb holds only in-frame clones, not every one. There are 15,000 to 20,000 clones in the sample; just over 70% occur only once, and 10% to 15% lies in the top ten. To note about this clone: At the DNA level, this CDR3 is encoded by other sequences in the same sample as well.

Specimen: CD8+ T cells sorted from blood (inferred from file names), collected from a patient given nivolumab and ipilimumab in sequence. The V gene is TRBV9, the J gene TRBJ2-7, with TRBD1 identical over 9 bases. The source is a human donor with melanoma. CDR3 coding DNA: TGTGCCAGCAGCCCTACAGGGGGCAGCTCCTACGAGCAGTACTTC. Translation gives CASSPTGGSSYEQYF.